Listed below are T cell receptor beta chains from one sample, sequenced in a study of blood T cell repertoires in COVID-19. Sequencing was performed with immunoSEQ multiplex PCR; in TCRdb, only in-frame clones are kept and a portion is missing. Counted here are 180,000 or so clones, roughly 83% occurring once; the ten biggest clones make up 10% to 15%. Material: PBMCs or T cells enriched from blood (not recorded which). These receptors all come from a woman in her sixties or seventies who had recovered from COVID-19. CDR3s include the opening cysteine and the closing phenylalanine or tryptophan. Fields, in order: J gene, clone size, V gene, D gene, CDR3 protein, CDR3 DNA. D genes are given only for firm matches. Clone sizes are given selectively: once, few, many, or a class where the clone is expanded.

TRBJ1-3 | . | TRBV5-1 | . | CASSLVRSDSSGNTIYF | TGCGCCAGCAGCTTGGTACGGAGCGATAGCTCTGGAAACACCATATATTTT
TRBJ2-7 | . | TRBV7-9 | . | CASSLNSLLNYEQYF | TGTGCCAGCAGCTTAAACTCGCTGTTGAACTACGAGCAGTACTTC
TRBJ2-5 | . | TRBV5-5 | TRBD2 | CASSLDVTFGGGETQYF | TGTGCCAGCAGCTTGGATGTGACGTTTGGGGGAGGGGAGACCCAGTACTTC
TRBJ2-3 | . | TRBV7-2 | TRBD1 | CASSTGQGGDTQYF | TGTGCCAGCAGCACGGGACAGGGCGGGGATACGCAGTATTTT
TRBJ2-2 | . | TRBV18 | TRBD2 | CASSPGLAAVYGELFF | TGTGCCAGCTCACCAGGCCTAGCGGCCGTGTACGGGGAGCTGTTTTTT
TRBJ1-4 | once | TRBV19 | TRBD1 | CASIGQGFSEKLFF | TGTGCCAGTATCGGACAGGGTTTTAGTGAAAAACTGTTTTTT
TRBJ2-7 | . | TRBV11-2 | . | CASSLDRGGREQYF | TGTGCCAGCAGCTTAGACAGGGGAGGGCGCGAGCAGTACTTC
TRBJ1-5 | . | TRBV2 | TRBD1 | CASRTGGSRQPQHF | TGTGCCAGCAGGACAGGGGGCAGTCGGCAGCCCCAGCATTTT
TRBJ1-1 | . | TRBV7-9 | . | CASSSQVSEAFF | TGTGCCAGCAGCTCCCAGGTCTCTGAAGCTTTCTTT
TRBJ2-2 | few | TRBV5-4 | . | CASSLEGRRRELFF | TGTGCCAGCAGCTTGGAAGGGAGGCGCCGGGAGCTGTTTTTT
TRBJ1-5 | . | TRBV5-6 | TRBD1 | CASSSQGAYHNQPQHF | TGTGCCAGCAGCTCGCAGGGGGCGTATCACAATCAGCCCCAGCATTTT
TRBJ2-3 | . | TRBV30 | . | CAWSVTSASTDTQYF | TGTGCCTGGAGTGTAACATCCGCTAGCACAGATACGCAGTATTTT
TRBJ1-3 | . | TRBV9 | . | CASSVGAGESSGNTIYF | TGTGCCAGCAGCGTAGGAGCCGGGGAGTCCTCTGGAAACACCATATATTTT
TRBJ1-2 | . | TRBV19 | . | CATNPGGGVDGYTF | TGTGCCACTAACCCCGGCGGGGGCGTAGATGGCTACACCTTC
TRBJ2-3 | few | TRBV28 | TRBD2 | CASTRTSGTDTQYF | TGTGCCAGCACTCGCACTAGCGGGACAGATACGCAGTATTTT
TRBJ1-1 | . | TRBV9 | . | CASSLDALAEAFF | TGTGCCAGCAGCCTAGATGCGTTAGCTGAAGCTTTCTTT
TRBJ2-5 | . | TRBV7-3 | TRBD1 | CASSLGENRGLETQYF | TGTGCCAGCAGCTTGGGCGAAAACAGGGGATTGGAGACCCAGTACTTC
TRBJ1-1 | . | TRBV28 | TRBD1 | CASSETGLNTEAFF | TGTGCCAGCAGCGAGACAGGGTTGAACACTGAAGCTTTCTTT
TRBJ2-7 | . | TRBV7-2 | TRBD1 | CASSFGGQVSYEQYF | TGTGCCAGCAGCTTTGGAGGACAGGTCTCCTACGAGCAGTACTTC
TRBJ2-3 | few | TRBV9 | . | CASSPGDGRGGADTQYF | TGTGCCAGCAGCCCAGGCGACGGGCGAGGAGGTGCAGATACGCAGTATTTT
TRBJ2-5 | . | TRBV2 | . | CASNYDSQETQYF | TGTGCCAGCAACTATGACAGCCAAGAGACCCAGTACTTC
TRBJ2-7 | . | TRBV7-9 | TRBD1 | CASSLGQGYGQYF | TGTGCCAGCAGCTTAGGACAGGGTTACGGGCAGTACTTC
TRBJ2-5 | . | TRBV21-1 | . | CASSNGGVRDQETQYF | TGTGCCAGCAGCAACGGGGGGGTGCGGGACCAGGAGACCCAGTACTTC
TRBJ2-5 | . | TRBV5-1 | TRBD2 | CASSPYLAGVQETQYF | TGCGCCAGCAGCCCCTACCTGGCGGGGGTCCAAGAGACCCAGTACTTC
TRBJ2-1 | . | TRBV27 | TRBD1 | CASSLVPGQGHNNEQFF | TGTGCCAGCAGTTTAGTACCCGGACAGGGCCATAACAATGAGCAGTTCTTC
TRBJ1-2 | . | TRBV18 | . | CASSPWFRPGDNGYTF | TGTGCCAGCTCACCCTGGTTTCGTCCGGGGGATAATGGCTACACCTTC
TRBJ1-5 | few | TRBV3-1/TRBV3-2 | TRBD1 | CASSFRDSGHQPQHF | TGTGCCAGCAGCTTCCGGGACAGCGGACATCAGCCCCAGCATTTT
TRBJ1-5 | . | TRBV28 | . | CASSTNQPQHF | TGTGCCAGCAGTACAAATCAGCCCCAGCATTTT
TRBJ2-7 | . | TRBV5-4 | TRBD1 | CASSVKRQGGHEQYF | TGTGCCAGCAGCGTGAAAAGACAGGGCGGCCACGAGCAGTACTTC
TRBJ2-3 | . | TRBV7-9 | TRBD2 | CASSLGKRDRTDTQYF | TGTGCCAGCAGCTTAGGAAAGCGGGACCGCACAGATACGCAGTATTTT
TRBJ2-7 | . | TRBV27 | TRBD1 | CASNRQGPTYEQYF | TGTGCCAGCAACCGACAGGGACCAACCTACGAGCAGTACTTC
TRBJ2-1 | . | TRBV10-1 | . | CASSEDSRGYNEQFF | TGCGCCAGCAGTGAGGACAGCCGGGGGTACAATGAGCAGTTCTTC
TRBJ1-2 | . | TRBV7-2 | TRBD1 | CASSPGTGRDYTF | TGTGCCAGCAGTCCCGGGACAGGTAGAGACTACACCTTC
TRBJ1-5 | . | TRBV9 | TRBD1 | CASSPAGTGQWPQHF | TGTGCCAGCAGCCCGGCCGGGACAGGTCAATGGCCCCAGCATTTT
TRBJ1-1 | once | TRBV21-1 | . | CASSKGGGRGTEAFF | TGTGCCAGCAGCAAAGGGGGAGGGAGAGGAACTGAAGCTTTCTTT
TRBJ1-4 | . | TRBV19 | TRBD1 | CASSTTGTGREKLFF | TGTGCCAGTAGTACTACCGGGACAGGGCGTGAAAAACTGTTTTTT
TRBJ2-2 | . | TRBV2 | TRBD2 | CASSEIRAGAGELFF | TGTGCCAGCAGTGAAATAAGAGCGGGAGCCGGGGAGCTGTTTTTT
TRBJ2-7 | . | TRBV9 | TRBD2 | CASSRDLAGYEQYF | TGTGCCAGCAGCCGCGACCTAGCGGGCTACGAGCAGTACTTC
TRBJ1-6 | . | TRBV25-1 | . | CASSDVRSSPLHF | TGTGCCAGCAGTGACGTAAGGAGTTCACCCCTCCACTTT
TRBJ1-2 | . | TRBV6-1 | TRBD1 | CASSAQTGQDDGYTF | TGTGCCAGCAGTGCCCAAACGGGACAGGATGATGGCTACACCTTC
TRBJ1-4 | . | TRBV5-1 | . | CASSLDRATNEKLFF | TGCGCCAGCAGCTTGGACAGGGCGACTAATGAAAAACTGTTTTTT
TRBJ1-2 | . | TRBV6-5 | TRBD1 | CASSYGQETYGYTF | TGTGCCAGCAGTTACGGACAGGAGACCTATGGCTACACCTTC